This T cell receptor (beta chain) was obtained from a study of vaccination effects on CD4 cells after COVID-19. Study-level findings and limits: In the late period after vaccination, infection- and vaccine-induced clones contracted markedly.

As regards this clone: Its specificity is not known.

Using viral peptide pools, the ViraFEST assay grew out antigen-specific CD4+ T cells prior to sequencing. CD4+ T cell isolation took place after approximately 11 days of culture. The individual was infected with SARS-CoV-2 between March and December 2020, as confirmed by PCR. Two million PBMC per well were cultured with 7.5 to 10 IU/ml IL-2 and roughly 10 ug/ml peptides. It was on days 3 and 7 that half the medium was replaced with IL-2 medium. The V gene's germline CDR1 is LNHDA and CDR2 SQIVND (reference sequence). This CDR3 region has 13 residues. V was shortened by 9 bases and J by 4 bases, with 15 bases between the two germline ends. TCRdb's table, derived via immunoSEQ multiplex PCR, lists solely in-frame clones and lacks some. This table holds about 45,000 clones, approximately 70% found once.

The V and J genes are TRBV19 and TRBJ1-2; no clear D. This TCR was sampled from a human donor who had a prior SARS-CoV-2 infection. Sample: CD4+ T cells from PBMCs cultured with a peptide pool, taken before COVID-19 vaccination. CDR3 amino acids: CASKSRLFYGYTF. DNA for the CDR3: TGTGCCAGCAAGTCCAGACTTTTCTATGGCTACACCTTC.